These 29 T cell receptor beta chains share one sample of origin, sequenced in a study of monozygotic twins with inflammatory bowel disease. From the 5' RACE reads, TCRdb lists one entry per CDR3 protein and no DNA. The sample includes some 170,000 distinct CDR3 sequences. The sequenced sample was blood. All receptors come from a human donor with ulcerative colitis or Crohn's disease, or a healthy co-twin of an affected twin (not recorded which).

The chain links TRBV7-2 to TRBJ1-2. The CDR3 runs to 13 residues. Germline assignment: CDR1 SGHTA and CDR2 FQGNSA. The CDR3 protein is CASSYTALRGYTF. The full variable domain, with the rest looked up from reference TRBV7-2 and TRBJ1-2, is GAGVSQSPSNKVTEKGKDVELRCDPISGHTALYWYRQSLGQGLEFLIYFQGNSAPDKSGLPSDRFSAERTGGSVSTLTIQRTQQEDSAVYLCASSYTALRGYTFGSGTRLTVV.

The chain joins TRBV6-5 to TRBJ2-2; TCRdb gives TRBD1 as the D gene, but with no DNA this cannot be confirmed. CDR1 is MNHEY, CDR2 SVGAGI, per germline. This CDR3 contains 11 residues. The CDR3 loop is CASGRSGELFF.

V and J are TRBV20-1 and TRBJ1-5. From germline, CDR1 is DFQATT and CDR2 SNEGSKA (reference sequence). This CDR3 has 12 residues. The CDR3 here is CSAADFNQPQHF.

The V call is TRBV5-4, the J call TRBJ2-5; TCRdb selects TRBD1, and the lack of DNA leaves this call unchecked. CDR3 size: 14 residues. Germline loops: CDR1 SGHNT, CDR2 YYREEE (reference sequence). The CDR3 here is CATDRDRVGETQYF. Full variable domain (remainder filled in from reference TRBV5-4 and TRBJ2-5): ETGVTQSPTHLIKTRGQQVTLRCSSQSGHNTVSWYQQALGQGPQFIFQYYREEENGRGNFPPRFSGLQFPNYSSELNVNALELDDSALYLCATDRDRVGETQYFGPGTRLLVL.

V gene TRBV5-1 combines with J gene TRBJ1-1; TCRdb selects TRBD1, and the lack of DNA leaves this call unchecked. The CDR3 spans 16 residues. The germline gives CDR1 SGHRS, CDR2 YFSETQ. The CDR3 loop is CASSLRQGLMNTEAFF.

The V and J genes are TRBV27 and TRBJ2-5; TCRdb outputs TRBD1, but without DNA this stays unchecked. The germline V gene has CDR1 MNHEY and CDR2 SMNVEV (reference sequence). CDR3 length equals 13 residues. CDR3 in amino acids: CASNPLGTETQYF.

V usage is TRBV20-1 and J usage is TRBJ2-2. The CDR3 totals 14 residues. Germline lookup yields CDR1 DFQATT and CDR2 SNEGSKA (reference sequence). CDR3 protein: CIARRLLNTGELFF.

The rearrangement joins TRBV20-1 to TRBJ2-7; TCRdb names TRBD2, which stays unverified in the absence of DNA. CDR1 is DFQATT and CDR2 is SNEGSKA in the germline V gene (reference sequence). This CDR3 is 13 amino acids long. The CDR3 sequence: CSASSGLSYEQYF.

The gene calls are TRBV9 and TRBJ2-7; absent DNA, TCRdb's TRBD1 call cannot be checked. The germline V gene has CDR1 SGDLS and CDR2 YYNGEE. The CDR3 is made up of 14 amino acids. The CDR3 sequence: CASSPGTGFYEQYF.

This chain joins TRBV20-1 and TRBJ2-1; TCRdb reports TRBD2, a call that lacks DNA to check it against. The CDR3 has 15 residues. Per germline, CDR1 DFQATT and CDR2 SNEGSKA (reference sequence). CDR3 amino acids: CSAARGLAGWNEQFF.

The chain has TRBV20-1 and TRBJ1-1; TCRdb designates TRBD1, a call that cannot be tested without DNA. The CDR3 extends over 13 amino acids. The germline V gene has CDR1 DFQATT and CDR2 SNEGSKA (reference sequence). CDR3 residues: CSAGDRANTEAFF.

This chain joins TRBV20-1 and TRBJ2-7; TCRdb's assignment of TRBD1 cannot be checked, as there is no DNA. This CDR3 has 15 residues. Germline lookup yields CDR1 DFQATT and CDR2 SNEGSKA (reference sequence). The CDR3 loop is CSAIPYRAGGYEQYF.

The rearrangement links TRBV20-1 to TRBJ2-1; TCRdb designates TRBD2, a call that cannot be tested without DNA. The V gene's germline CDR1 is DFQATT and CDR2 SNEGSKA (reference sequence). CDR3 length: 16 amino acids. This CDR3 reads CSARDLKLAGADEQFF.

The V gene is TRBV5-1, the J gene TRBJ1-6; checking the TCRdb D call of TRBD1 is not possible without DNA. Germline CDR1 SGHRS, CDR2 YFSETQ. CDR3 length: 15 residues. CDR3: CASSLRDGYNSPLHF. The full variable domain, completed using reference TRBV5-1 and TRBJ1-6, is KAGVTQTPRYLIKTRGQQVTLSCSPISGHRSVSWYQQTPGQGLQFLFEYFSETQRNKGNFPGRFSGRQFSNSRSEMNVSTLELGDSALYLCASSLRDGYNSPLHFGNGTRLTVT.

The chain couples TRBV7-9 to TRBJ2-3; the D gene TCRdb calls, TRBD1, cannot be checked with no DNA. The CDR3 has 17 residues. The germline V gene has CDR1 SEHNR and CDR2 FQNEAQ (reference sequence). This CDR3 is CASSQGQGAGGSDTQYF.

V usage is TRBV15 and J usage is TRBJ1-5; TCRdb's D call, TRBD1, is unchecked because there is no DNA. CDR3 length: 16 amino acids. Germline CDR1 reads LNHNV; CDR2 reads YYDKDF (reference sequence). CDR3 region: CATSSPRTGYNQPQHF.

The chain uses TRBV9 and TRBJ1-1. The CDR3 has 14 amino acids. Germline-derived CDR1 and CDR2 are SGDLS and YYNGEE. The CDR3 sequence is CASSVGSEDTEAFF.

The V and J genes are TRBV5-1 and TRBJ2-3; the D gene TCRdb calls, TRBD1, cannot be checked with no DNA. This CDR3 is built from 16 residues. The germline CDR1 and CDR2 sequences are SGHRS and YFSETQ. CDR3 sequence reads: CASSAGTTPRTDTQYF.

The chain employs TRBV13 and TRBJ2-7; checking the TCRdb D call of TRBD2 is not possible without DNA. This CDR3 contains 14 residues. Looked up from germline, CDR1 is PRHDT and CDR2 is FYEKMQ (reference sequence). Here the CDR3 reads CASSSVRGGYEQYF.

The V and J genes are TRBV3-1 and TRBJ2-6. Germline V CDR1 and CDR2: LGHDT, YNNKEL (reference sequence). CDR3 length equals 16 residues. This CDR3 is CASSHYGDSGANVLTF.

The chain is built from TRBV6-6 and TRBJ2-5; TCRdb picks TRBD1, but there is no DNA to check that call. The CDR3 length is 14 residues. Germline V gene data show CDR1 as MNHNY and CDR2 as SVGAGI (reference sequence). CDR3 in amino acids: CASSFSTGLETQYF.

The CDR3 spells CASSTTPGTAYEQYF. The V call is TRBV11-2, the J call TRBJ2-7; TCRdb proposes TRBD1, but this gene call is untestable without DNA. Germline CDR1 is SGHAT and CDR2 is FQNNGV. This CDR3 contains 15 residues.

The rearrangement uses TRBV24-1 and TRBJ1-2; TCRdb names TRBD1, which stays unverified in the absence of DNA. This CDR3 region has 15 residues. Germline CDR1 and CDR2: KGHDR and SFDVKD. CDR3 amino acids: CATSDEGAPDYGYTF.

The rearrangement uses TRBV7-2 and TRBJ2-4; checking the TCRdb D call of TRBD1 is not possible without DNA. The CDR3 has 14 residues. CDR1 is SGHTA, CDR2 FQGNSA, per germline. CDR3 loop: CASSIQGEGNIQYF.

The chain uses TRBV12-3 or TRBV12-4 and TRBJ2-1; as DNA is missing, the TRBD1 call by TCRdb cannot be tested. This CDR3 spans 15 amino acids. The chain's CDR3 is CASSSAYRQYNEQFF.

The chain uses TRBV5-6 and TRBJ2-3; the D gene TCRdb calls, TRBD1, cannot be checked with no DNA. From germline, CDR1 is SGHDT and CDR2 YYEEEE. CDR3 length: 12 amino acids. The CDR3 region is CASSLTGLTQYF. Drawing the rest from reference TRBV5-6 and TRBJ2-3, the complete variable domain is DAGVTQSPTHLIKTRGQQVTLRCSPKSGHDTVSWYQQALGQGPQFIFQYYEEEERQRGNFPDRFSGHQFPNYSSELNVNALLLGDSALYLCASSLTGLTQYFGPGTRLTVL.

The V and J genes are TRBV6-4 and TRBJ2-3; TCRdb names TRBD2, which stays unverified in the absence of DNA. CDR3 length: 16 residues. Germline V gene data show CDR1 as MRHNA and CDR2 as SNTAGT. The CDR3 here is CASSEGTSGGSDTQYF.

This chain joins TRBV5-1 and TRBJ1-1; without DNA, the TCRdb call of TRBD1 cannot be checked. CDR1 SGHRS and CDR2 YFSETQ come from the germline V gene. The CDR3 sequence is 14 residues long. The CDR3 loop reads CASRPPSGGTEAFF.

The V and J genes are TRBV7-3 and TRBJ2-1; TCRdb lists TRBD2, though no DNA is available to test this call. The CDR3 totals 15 residues. Germline CDR1 SGHTA, CDR2 FQGTGA. The CDR3 sequence is CASSFTSGRADEQFF.